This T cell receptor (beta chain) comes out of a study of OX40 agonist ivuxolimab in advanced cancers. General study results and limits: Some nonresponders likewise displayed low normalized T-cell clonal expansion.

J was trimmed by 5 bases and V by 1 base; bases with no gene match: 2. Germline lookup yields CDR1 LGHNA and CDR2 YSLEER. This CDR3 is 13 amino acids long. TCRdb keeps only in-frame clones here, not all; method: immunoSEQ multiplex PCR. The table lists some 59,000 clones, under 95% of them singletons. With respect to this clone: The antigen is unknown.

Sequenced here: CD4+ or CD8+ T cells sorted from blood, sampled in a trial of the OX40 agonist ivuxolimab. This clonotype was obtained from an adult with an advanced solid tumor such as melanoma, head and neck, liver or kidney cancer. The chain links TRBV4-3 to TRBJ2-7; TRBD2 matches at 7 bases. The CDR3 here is CASSQVGGDEQYF. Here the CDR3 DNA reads TGCGCCAGCAGCCAAGTGGGAGGGGACGAGCAGTACTTC.